A single sample gave rise to the 2 T cell receptor beta chains below, sequenced in a study of identifying expanded T cells in peripheral blood. Some clones are missing from TCRdb's copy, which holds only in-frame ones; the method was immunoSEQ multiplex PCR. The sample carries 75,000 to 95,000 clones, around 90% recorded once. The sequenced material came from blood. The receptor set was obtained from a person aged 18 to 70 in good health.

J is TRBJ2-7 and V is TRBV4-1; 9 bases fit TRBD2. This CDR3 contains 15 residues. Trimming cost V 0 bases and J 4 bases; bases outside gene matches: 4. Per germline, CDR1 MGHRA and CDR2 YSYEKL. The CDR3 sequence: CASSQEREGLYEQYF. CDR3 sequence (DNA): TGCGCCAGCAGCCAAGAGCGGGAGGGCCTGTACGAGCAGTACTTC.

The chain couples TRBV7-2 to TRBJ2-3; 9 bases are a match to TRBD2. Looked up from germline, CDR1 is SGHTA and CDR2 is FQGNSA. With V trimmed by 3 bases and J by 9 bases, 4 bases remained unmatched. The CDR3 has 13 residues. The CDR3 reads CASSFPSGTTQYF. Here the CDR3 DNA reads TGTGCCAGCAGCTTTCCTAGCGGGACCACGCAGTATTTT.